This T cell receptor beta chain came from a study of blood T cells in healthy people across ages. Study in general: Template-switching capture recovered about one barcoded beta molecule per two T cells.

RNA extraction gave at least 5 micrograms of total RNA per sample. General study findings and limits: Naive and antigen-experienced cells could not be conclusively compared, given unsorted PBMCs. Per million T cells, TCR beta diversity dropped about linearly as age rose.

Combining a sample-barcoded 5' primer with a J-beta primer mix, a second PCR ran for about 6 to 11 cycles. MiXCR, run by TCRdb on the 5' RACE reads, gives a single entry per CDR3 protein. Here the sample spans over a million distinct CDR3 sequences, roughly 64% being singletons. The CDR3 has 12 amino acids. Germline loops: CDR1 MNHEY, CDR2 SVGAGI. V lost 7 bases and J 9 bases, leaving 10 bases between the germline ends. This clonotype was counted once. Its specificity is not known. This TCR was sampled from a man aged 18 to 30 in good health. The chain couples TRBV6-5 to TRBJ2-6, with a possible D match to TRBD1 (5 bases). Sequencing was done on a sample of blood. DNA for the CDR3: TGTGCCAGCAAGGGGCAAGACAACGTCCTGACTTTC. It specifies CASKGQDNVLTF.